One TCR beta chain is described in this entry. Its antigen is not identified. This specimen comes from a study of cytomegalovirus exposure and HLA in healthy donors. Study-level background: There were 90 million to 130 million unique TCR beta sequences, drawn from about 180 million T cells, in an earlier analysis.

The study ran its PCR with 60 Vbeta and 13 Jbeta primers. Data came from immunoSEQ multiplex PCR; TCRdb stores just in-frame clones and leaves some out. The table shows roughly 100,000 clones, with roughly four fifths occurring only once. Trimming at V came to 3 bases and at J to 4 bases, leaving 5 bases not matched to a gene. There are 16 residues in the CDR3. In germline, CDR1 is MDHEN, CDR2 SYDVKM. Study-wide findings and caveats: Rarity held for most TCR sequences, but there were some public TCRs that occurred in many donors. In a later analysis, TCR beta V- and J-gene trimming showed a link to a missense DCLRE1C variant. The study assumed roughly uniform donor sequencing depth for presence/absence analyses.

The gene calls are TRBV28 and TRBJ1-4; 10 bases map to TRBD1. This receptor was taken from a female donor in good health and CMV-seropositive. Sequenced input: PBMCs. CDR3 DNA: TGTGCCAGCAGTTTCTCGGGACAGGGGTATAATGAAAAACTGTTTTTT. It specifies CASSFSGQGYNEKLFF.